The next 29 T cell receptor beta chains were all read from a single sample in a study of identical twins. TCRdb re-analysed the 5' RACE reads in MiXCR, keeping a single row per CDR3 protein. The data show approximately 890,000 distinct CDR3 sequences, over 9% seen once. These records were also assigned to another study, of yellow fever vaccine responses in identical twins.

The specimen sequenced was PBMCs. Receptors were obtained from a woman aged 18-35 years in good health.

The chain uses TRBV5-1 and TRBJ2-5; maybe TRBD2 (7 bases). Per germline, CDR1 SGHRS and CDR2 YFSETQ. The CDR3 covers 13 residues. Trimming left V 5 bases short and J 4 bases short, with 12 bases between. The CDR3 sequence is CASSDGGRETQYF. The CDR3, as DNA: TGCGCCAGCAGTGACGGGGGGCGAGAGACCCAGTACTTC.

This clonotype was counted between two and nine times. J is TRBJ1-4 and V is TRBV5-6, with TRBD1 matching over 8 bases. CDR1 is SGHDT, CDR2 YYEEEE, per germline. Unmatched junction bases numbered 6, after V lost 3 bases and J lost 8 bases. The CDR3 loop spans 14 amino acids. As DNA, the CDR3 is TGTGCCAGCAGCTCAGGGGGCGCGCGGGAAAAACTGTTTTTT. Encoded protein: CASSSGGAREKLFF.

At least ten counts were recorded for this clonotype. The rearrangement links TRBV6-2 or TRBV6-3 to TRBJ2-7; D is undetermined. This CDR3 region has 13 residues. CDR1 and CDR2 (germline): MNHEY, SVGEGT. The germline V and J ends were trimmed by 2 bases and 7 bases, with 12 bases remaining between them. This CDR3 reads CASSYSPWEEQYV. The CDR3 DNA follows: TGTGCCAGCAGTTACAGCCCCTGGGAAGAGCAGTACGTC.

The genes are TRBV7-9 and TRBJ2-1; D not certain. V lost 5 bases to trimming and J lost 9 bases, with 11 bases between them. Germline CDR1 reads SEHNR; CDR2 reads FQNEAQ (reference sequence). This CDR3 has 12 amino acids. This CDR3 reads CASSVGQVEQFF. CDR3 DNA sequence: TGTGCCAGCAGCGTAGGTCAGGTTGAGCAGTTCTTC. Together with reference TRBV7-9 and TRBJ2-1, the CDR3 gives the full variable domain: DTGVSQNPRHKITKRGQNVTFRCDPISEHNRLYWYRQTLGQGPEFLTYFQNEAQLEKSRLLSDRFSAERPKGSFSTLEIQRTEQGDSAMYLCASSVGQVEQFFGPGTRLTVL.

This clonotype was observed a handful of times. The CDR3 region is CASSSPPLNNEQFF. In DNA, the CDR3 is TGTGCCAGCAGTTCCCCCCCCCTCAACAATGAGCAGTTCTTC. The V call is TRBV12-3 or TRBV12-4, the J call TRBJ2-1; D unresolved. Trimming shortened V by 4 bases and J by 5 bases, and 12 bases separated the two germline ends. CDR3 length: 14 amino acids.

This clonotype was picked up a small number of times. The chain employs TRBV15 and TRBJ1-4; 9 bases align to TRBD1. The germline CDR1 and CDR2 sequences are LNHNV and YYDKDF (reference sequence). The length of the CDR3 is 13 residues. The trim removed 7 bases at V and 10 bases at J, leaving 7 bases unmatched. CDR3 residues: CATNSGQGGKLFF. CDR3 DNA sequence: TGTGCCACCAACTCGGGACAGGGCGGAAAACTGTTTTTT.

This clonotype was seen a few times. The gene calls are TRBV5-1 and TRBJ2-5, with TRBD1 matching 7 bases. Germline values: CDR1 SGHRS, CDR2 YFSETQ. This CDR3 comprises 15 residues. J lost 2 bases, V lost 4 bases, and 8 bases had no gene match. The DNA of the CDR3 is TGCGCCAGCAGCCCCGGACAGGCCCAGCAAGAGACCCAGTACTTC. Amino acids: CASSPGQAQQETQYF. The full variable domain, its missing parts supplied by reference TRBV5-1 and TRBJ2-5, is KAGVTQTPRYLIKTRGQQVTLSCSPISGHRSVSWYQQTPGQGLQFLFEYFSETQRNKGNFPGRFSGRQFSNSRSEMNVSTLELGDSALYLCASSPGQAQQETQYFGPGTRLLVL.

This clonotype turned up a few times. Germline and junction disagree at one end, which may indicate a read error. The rearrangement links TRBV12-3 or TRBV12-4 to TRBJ2-1; 10 bases are a match to TRBD1. This CDR3 has 19 residues. In DNA, the CDR3 is TGTACCAGCAGTTTAGCGGGGTGGGGGACAGGGGACTCCTACAATGAGCAGTTCTTC. The encoded protein is CTSSLAGWGTGDSYNEQFF.

This clonotype has a handful of counts. V and J are TRBV27 and TRBJ2-3; TRBD2 agrees at 9 bases. V was pared by 5 bases and J by 6 bases, with 15 bases of the junction left unmatched. The CDR3 sequence is 17 residues long. The germline gives CDR1 MNHEY, CDR2 SMNVEV (reference sequence). The CDR3 here is CASSKSPSRGRADTQYF. In nucleotides, the CDR3 is TGTGCCAGCAGTAAGAGCCCCTCTCGCGGGAGGGCGGATACGCAGTATTTT.

The chain joins TRBV6-5 to TRBJ2-7, with D possibly being TRBD2 (6 bases). The CDR3 is made up of 15 amino acids. The germline V gene has CDR1 MNHEY and CDR2 SVGAGI. V lost 6 bases, J lost 1 base, and 16 bases lay in between. The DNA for the CDR3 is TGTGCCAGCAGCTCTCGGGGCGGGAAATCCTACGAGCAGTACGTC. Encoded protein: CASSSRGGKSYEQYV.

This clonotype was counted only a few times. The V and J genes are TRBV7-9 and TRBJ1-2, with 7 bases fitting TRBD1. This CDR3 has 13 amino acids. V trimming: 10 bases; J trimming: 2 bases; junction bases outside the gene matches: 7. Germline V gene lookup returns CDR1 SEHNR and CDR2 FQNEAQ (reference sequence). The CDR3 sequence: CATIDRVNYGYTF. DNA for the CDR3: TGTGCCACCATCGACAGGGTAAACTATGGCTACACCTTC.

The rearrangement links TRBV7-8 to TRBJ2-1, with no clear D. Trimming pared 1 base from V and 8 bases from J, leaving 12 bases between. The germline gives CDR1 SGHVS, CDR2 FQNEAQ. This CDR3 has 14 amino acids. CDR3 protein: CASSLVLANDEQFF. The CDR3 coding sequence is TGTGCCAGCAGCTTAGTATTGGCCAATGATGAGCAGTTCTTC.

This clonotype was picked up a small number of times. The chain employs TRBV7-9 and TRBJ2-1, with D hard to call. This CDR3 comprises 17 residues. Looked up from germline, CDR1 is SEHNR and CDR2 is FQNEAQ (reference sequence). Between the trimmed V and J ends, which lost 5 bases and 2 bases, there was a span of 19 bases. Written as DNA, the CDR3 is TGTGCCAGCAGCCTCCGTGGCGGTAGCTGGACCTACAATGAGCAGTTCTTC. It codes for CASSLRGGSWTYNEQFF. Drawing the rest from reference TRBV7-9 and TRBJ2-1, the complete variable domain is DTGVSQNPRHKITKRGQNVTFRCDPISEHNRLYWYRQTLGQGPEFLTYFQNEAQLEKSRLLSDRFSAERPKGSFSTLEIQRTEQGDSAMYLCASSLRGGSWTYNEQFFGPGTRLTVL.

This clonotype was seen only a few times. The CDR3 region has the DNA TGTGCCATCGGACCCGGACAGCTCTCCTACAATGAGCAGTTCTTC. Its translation: CAIGPGQLSYNEQFF. V usage is TRBV10-3 and J usage is TRBJ2-1; D perhaps matches TRBD1 (6 bases). Germline loops: CDR1 ENHRY, CDR2 SYGVKD. The V end was cut by 8 bases, the J end by 0 bases, with 14 bases between. The CDR3 consists of 15 residues.

The CDR3 DNA reads as TGCAGCGTTGCGGGGAGAACAGTAGATACGCAGTATTTT. It encodes CSVAGRTVDTQYF. V is TRBV29-1 and J is TRBJ2-3, with TRBD2 as a possible D gene (5 bases). This CDR3 has 13 amino acids. The V end lost 4 bases, the J end lost 5 bases, and 13 bases lay between the germline ends. CDR1 is SQVTM and CDR2 is ANQGSEA in the germline V gene.

The rearrangement links TRBV7-9 to TRBJ2-1; 9 positions match TRBD1. V was pared by 7 bases and J by 3 bases, with 4 bases of the junction left unmatched. Looked up from germline, CDR1 is SEHNR and CDR2 is FQNEAQ (reference sequence). This CDR3 is built from 14 residues. CDR3 sequence (DNA): TGTGCCAGCATAGGACAGGGGAACTACAATGAGCAGTTCTTC. Translation gives CASIGQGNYNEQFF. The full variable domain, rest sourced from reference TRBV7-9 and TRBJ2-1, is DTGVSQNPRHKITKRGQNVTFRCDPISEHNRLYWYRQTLGQGPEFLTYFQNEAQLEKSRLLSDRFSAERPKGSFSTLEIQRTEQGDSAMYLCASIGQGNYNEQFFGPGTRLTVL.

CDR3 nucleotides: TGCGCCAGCAGCCCCAAGAGGAACACTGAAGCTTTCTTT. Amino acid sequence: CASSPKRNTEAFF. This chain links TRBV5-1 with TRBJ1-1, with no clear D. Germline V lookup: CDR1 SGHRS, CDR2 YFSETQ. The CDR3 sequence is 13 residues long. V was shortened by 4 bases and J by 1 base, with 8 bases between the two germline ends.

Ten or more counts support this clonotype. The rearrangement joins TRBV5-1 to TRBJ2-1; possibly TRBD1 for D (6 bases). Deletions cut 4 bases from V and 8 bases from J, with 19 bases between. The germline V gene has CDR1 SGHRS and CDR2 YFSETQ. The length of the CDR3 is 15 residues. As DNA, the CDR3 is TGCGCCAGCAGCCCCCCACAGGGTAGTAGGGATGAGCAGTTCTTC. The encoded protein is CASSPPQGSRDEQFF.

The V call is TRBV6-2 or TRBV6-3, the J call TRBJ2-5; D is ambiguous. The CDR3 is made up of 12 amino acids. Per the germline V gene, CDR1 is MNHEY and CDR2 is SVGEGT. V lost 9 bases to trimming and J lost 2 bases, with 10 bases between them. The CDR3 DNA sequence: TGTGCCAGTACGGACGGACAAGAGACCCAGTACTTC. This gives the protein CASTDGQETQYF.

CDR3 DNA: TGTGCCAGCAGCAGACAGGGGTCGCGCAATCAGCCCCAGCATTTT. Translated, it gives CASSRQGSRNQPQHF. The chain recombines TRBV12-3 or TRBV12-4 with TRBJ1-5; 8 bases match TRBD1. CDR3 length: 15 amino acids. V gave up 6 bases and J gave up 2 bases; unmatched junction bases: 6.

This clonotype was seen only a few times. V and J are TRBV6-1 and TRBJ2-1; 8 nucleotides line up with TRBD2. Germline CDR1 reads MNHNS; CDR2 reads SASEGT. CDR3 length: 15 residues. The ends lost 7 bases at V and 8 bases at J; junction bases unmatched: 13. The CDR3 protein is CASTPKRSGRDEQFF. The CDR3 DNA reads TGTGCCAGCACCCCCAAGAGGAGCGGGAGAGATGAGCAGTTCTTC.

This clonotype was found many times. The rearrangement links TRBV15 to TRBJ1-1; the D is unclear. V was trimmed by 2 bases and J by 3 bases, leaving 13 bases between them. Germline V gives CDR1 LNHNV, CDR2 YYDKDF (reference sequence). This CDR3 is built from 15 residues. The CDR3 DNA sequence: TGTGCCACCAGCAGACGAGGAGCGGCCGACACTGAAGCTTTCTTT. Translated: CATSRRGAADTEAFF.

There are a few counts of this clonotype. The rearrangement joins TRBV15 to TRBJ2-3, with TRBD1 matching 8 bases. Germline values: CDR1 LNHNV, CDR2 YYDKDF (reference sequence). V lost 0 bases to trimming and J lost 5 bases; unmatched junction nucleotides: 13. The CDR3 extends over 18 amino acids. CDR3 residues: CATSRDYSDRVKGDTQYF. The CDR3, as DNA: TGTGCCACCAGCAGAGATTACTCGGACAGGGTGAAGGGAGATACGCAGTATTTT.

V usage is TRBV7-3 and J usage is TRBJ2-3, with TRBD2 matching over 10 bases. The CDR3 covers 17 residues. The V gene end was trimmed by 5 bases and the J gene end by 4 bases; junction bases not matched to a gene: 12. Germline assignment: CDR1 SGHTA and CDR2 FQGTGA. The CDR3 DNA follows: TGTGCCAGCAGCGGGAGCGGGGGGACTAGCGACCCAGATACGCAGTATTTT. Protein sequence: CASSGSGGTSDPDTQYF.

This clonotype came up a few times. Written as DNA, the CDR3 is TGTGCCAGCAGCTCTACGGGAAGTATGAACACTGAAGCTTTCTTT. It specifies CASSSTGSMNTEAFF. The chain carries TRBV7-2 and TRBJ1-1; D unresolved. Germline CDR1 SGHTA, CDR2 FQGNSA. The CDR3 is 15 residues long. The germline V and J ends were trimmed by 4 bases and 0 bases, with 12 bases remaining between them.

The rearrangement joins TRBV7-8 to TRBJ2-1, with 8 bases aligning to TRBD1. V gave up 5 bases and J gave up 4 bases; unmatched junction bases: 10. Germline values: CDR1 SGHVS, CDR2 FQNEAQ. CDR3 size: 16 residues. Here the CDR3 reads CASSVRTGRSYNEQFF. The CDR3 DNA follows: TGTGCCAGCAGCGTCCGGACAGGGCGGTCTTACAATGAGCAGTTCTTC.

This clonotype was detected ten times or more. This sequence joins TRBV12-5 and TRBJ2-3; no clear D gene. CDR1 and CDR2 from the germline V gene are LGHNT and FRNRAP. This CDR3 has 10 amino acids. V lost 6 bases and J lost 7, with 5 bases in between. The CDR3 nucleotides read TGTGCTAGTGGGGGAAATACGCAGTATTTT. It translates to CASGGNTQYF.

The CDR3 spells CSVRLLNTEAFF. In nucleotides, the CDR3 is TGCAGCGTCCGACTGTTAAACACTGAAGCTTTCTTT. This rearrangement joins TRBV29-1 to TRBJ1-1; D ambiguous. Deletions cut 6 bases from V and 2 bases from J, with 10 bases between. This CDR3 has 12 residues. The germline CDR1 and CDR2 sequences are SQVTM and ANQGSEA.

The rearrangement links TRBV5-5 to TRBJ2-7; D not resolved. V was pared by 8 bases and J by 0 bases, with 15 bases between. The CDR3 consists of 14 residues. The germline V gene encodes CDR1 SGHKS and CDR2 YYEKEE (reference sequence). The CDR3 coding sequence is TGTGCCAGGAGCCCAGTACTCCTCTCCTACGAGCAGTACTTC. Residues: CARSPVLLSYEQYF. The whole variable domain, filled in from reference TRBV5-5 and TRBJ2-7, reads DAGVTQSPTHLIKTRGQQVTLRCSPISGHKSVSWYQQVLGQGPQFIFQYYEKEERGRGNFPDRFSARQFPNYSSELNVNALLLGDSALYLCARSPVLLSYEQYFGPGTRLTVT.